The 30 T cell receptor beta chains in this list originate from one sample, sequenced in a study of T cell responses to AZD1222 COVID-19 vaccine. Repertoires were generated with immunoSEQ multiplex PCR, while TCRdb's copy carries only in-frame clones and drops some. The sample yields 100,000 to 150,000 clones, more than 85% seen once. Specimen: peripheral blood, collected 28 days after the second AZD1222 dose. These receptor sequences come from an adult who received the AZD1222 COVID-19 vaccine.

The V and J genes are TRBV9 and TRBJ2-5, with 10 positions matching TRBD1. Losses at the gene ends were 3 bases for V and 4 bases for J; bases not matched to a gene: 3. Germline loops: CDR1 SGDLS, CDR2 YYNGEE. The CDR3 runs 14 residues. CDR3 sequence: CASSGGQGGETQYF. Here the CDR3 DNA reads TGTGCCAGCAGCGGAGGACAGGGGGGAGAGACCCAGTACTTC.

This rearrangement joins TRBV11-2 to TRBJ2-7; no clear D gene. The CDR3 loop spans 11 amino acids. Trimming left V 4 bases short and J 7 bases short, with 8 bases between. Germline V gives CDR1 SGHAT, CDR2 FQNNGV. CDR3: CASSSRREQYF. Here the CDR3 DNA reads TGTGCCAGCAGCTCCAGGCGGGAGCAGTACTTC.

This clone was seen just once. The genes are TRBV5-4 and TRBJ2-5; 7 positions match TRBD2. V shed 0 bases and J 4 bases; nucleotides not matched to a gene: 6. This CDR3 comprises 15 residues. Germline lookup yields CDR1 SGHNT and CDR2 YYREEE (reference sequence). Written as DNA, the CDR3 is TGTGCCAGCAGCTTGGGCGGGGGTAGAAGAGAGACCCAGTACTTC. It codes for CASSLGGGRRETQYF.

V and J are TRBV7-9 and TRBJ2-2, with D tentatively TRBD1 or TRBD2 (6 bases each). The CDR3 has 17 amino acids. Germline-derived CDR1 and CDR2 are SEHNR and FQNEAQ (reference sequence). V was trimmed by 6 bases and J by 3 bases, leaving 20 bases between them. The CDR3 region has the DNA TGTGCCAGCAGTCCCCTCATGTGGGGGGCCTACACCGGGGAGCTGTTTTTT. Translation: CASSPLMWGAYTGELFF.

The rearrangement links TRBV2 to TRBJ1-4; 11 nucleotides match TRBD1. V shed 10 bases, J shed 5 bases, and the junction held 3 bases outside the gene matches. CDR3 length equals 13 residues. The germline gives CDR1 SNHLY, CDR2 FYNNEI. The DNA for the CDR3 is TGTGCCACCAGGGACAGGGGGAATGAAAAACTGTTTTTT. Its translation: CATRDRGNEKLFF.

The CDR3: CATSQQVRNEQFF. The CDR3 DNA sequence: TGTGCCACCAGTCAACAGGTACGAAATGAGCAGTTCTTC. The chain recombines TRBV24-1 with TRBJ2-1, with D tentatively TRBD1 (5 bases). CDR1 KGHDR and CDR2 SFDVKD come from the germline V gene. V lost 6 bases and J lost 7, with 12 bases in between. The CDR3 is 13 residues long.

V and J are TRBV11-2 and TRBJ2-3; TRBD2 matches 9 bases. The J segment lost 2 bases and the V segment lost 3 bases, leaving 12 bases of the junction unmatched. Germline CDR1 reads SGHAT; CDR2 reads FQNNGV. The CDR3 is 18 amino acids. This chain's CDR3 is CASSLDFRAGGLTDTQYF. The CDR3 DNA reads as TGTGCCAGCAGCTTGGATTTCCGAGCGGGAGGTCTCACAGATACGCAGTATTTT. Variable domain in full (rest from reference TRBV11-2 and TRBJ2-3): EAGVAQSPRYKIIEKRQSVAFWCNPISGHATLYWYQQILGQGPKLLIQFQNNGVVDDSQLPKDRFSAERLKGVDSTLKIQPAKLEDSAVYLCASSLDFRAGGLTDTQYFGPGTRLTVL.

V is TRBV7-9 and J is TRBJ2-5; D might be TRBD1 (5 bases). The germline CDR1 and CDR2 sequences are SEHNR and FQNEAQ (reference sequence). There are 14 residues in the CDR3. V was pared by 2 bases and J by 5 bases, with 12 bases between. The CDR3 here is CASSLQGFAETQYF. The DNA for the CDR3 is TGTGCCAGCAGCTTACAGGGTTTTGCGGAGACCCAGTACTTC.

This rearrangement joins TRBV19 to TRBJ2-1; D unclear. The CDR3 loop spans 15 amino acids. The V end was cut by 5 bases, the J end by 0 bases, with 11 bases between. The germline gives CDR1 LNHDA, CDR2 SQIVND (reference sequence). CDR3 region: CASSHDLSSYNEQFF. The CDR3 coding sequence is TGTGCCAGTAGTCATGATCTAAGCTCCTACAATGAGCAGTTCTTC.

Regarding this clone: The same CDR3 is also encoded by other DNA sequences in this sample. The chain joins TRBV5-1 to TRBJ1-2; TRBD1 is a possible D gene (6 bases). The CDR3 runs to 14 residues. The germline V gene has CDR1 SGHRS and CDR2 YFSETQ. Trimming removed 0 bases from V and 2 bases from J, with 8 bases in between. The DNA of the CDR3 is TGCGCCAGCAGCTTGGGCACAGGGAACTATGGCTACACCTTC. It specifies CASSLGTGNYGYTF.

V gene TRBV18 combines with J gene TRBJ1-1, with no clear D. CDR1 is KGHSH and CDR2 is LQKENI in the germline V gene. The V end lost 7 bases, the J end lost 5 bases, and 11 bases lay between the germline ends. CDR3 length: 12 residues. Here the CDR3 reads CASFARRTEAFF. CDR3 bases: TGTGCCAGCTTTGCGAGGAGGACTGAAGCTTTCTTT.

The rearrangement uses TRBV27 and TRBJ1-2, with D perhaps TRBD1 (5 bases). V was clipped by 2 bases and J by 0 bases, with 16 bases between them. The CDR3 extends over 17 amino acids. CDR1 and CDR2 from the germline V gene are MNHEY and SMNVEV (reference sequence). The CDR3 DNA sequence: TGTGCCAGCAGTTTAAGGCCAGGGAACGGGGCTAACTATGGCTACACCTTC. Translating gives CASSLRPGNGANYGYTF.

CDR3 protein: CAISESKTPSYEQYF. The DNA for the CDR3 is TGTGCCATCAGTGAGTCGAAAACTCCCTCCTACGAGCAGTACTTC. The chain is built from TRBV10-3 and TRBJ2-7, with D unclear. Germline CDR1 reads ENHRY; CDR2 reads SYGVKD. The CDR3 length is 15 residues. The germline V and J ends were trimmed by 0 bases and 0 bases, with 9 bases remaining between them.

The chain joins TRBV27 to TRBJ2-7; perhaps TRBD1 as D (5 bases). In germline, CDR1 is MNHEY, CDR2 SMNVEV (reference sequence). V was clipped by 4 bases and J by 5 bases, with 12 bases between them. The CDR3 totals 13 residues. CDR3 sequence reads: CASSSLRADEQYF. The CDR3 nucleotides are TGTGCCAGCAGTTCCCTCAGGGCGGACGAGCAGTACTTC.

The genes are TRBV25-1 and TRBJ1-2; D remains ambiguous. Looked up from germline, CDR1 is MGHDK and CDR2 is SYGVNS. CDR3 length equals 10 residues. Between the trimmed V and J ends, which lost 8 bases and 8 bases, there was a span of 9 bases. CDR3 nucleotide sequence: TGTGCCAGCTTCAGAGAAGGCTACACCTTC. Residues: CASFREGYTF.

This sequence joins TRBV29-1 and TRBJ1-4; tentatively, D is TRBD1 (6 bases). CDR3 length: 15 residues. Germline V gives CDR1 SQVTM, CDR2 ANQGSEA. V was shortened by 3 bases and J by 8 bases, with 19 bases between the two germline ends. The CDR3 reads CSVESGDYGSEKLFF. CDR3 nucleotides: TGCAGCGTTGAGTCAGGGGACTATGGGTCGGAAAAACTGTTTTTT.

The chain is built from TRBV11-3 and TRBJ2-7; TRBD2 agrees at 8 bases. Germline V gives CDR1 SGHNT, CDR2 YENEEA. CDR3 length: 17 residues. V shed 0 bases and J 4 bases; nucleotides not matched to a gene: 11. For the CDR3, the DNA is TGTGCCAGCAGCTTAGATCGGGGGGGACCGGGGGTGTACGAGCAGTACTTC. It codes for CASSLDRGGPGVYEQYF.

This clone was seen once. This chain links TRBV7-2 with TRBJ2-3; maybe TRBD2 (7 bases). This CDR3 has 16 residues. V lost 5 bases and J lost 1, with 16 bases in between. The germline V gene has CDR1 SGHTA and CDR2 FQGNSA. The CDR3 bases are TGTGCCAGCAGCCTAAGGGGGGGGACCCGCACAGATACGCAGTATTTT. Residues: CASSLRGGTRTDTQYF.

V usage is TRBV11-1 and J usage is TRBJ1-6; D possibly corresponds to TRBD1 (5 bases). The CDR3 is 13 residues long. Trimming removed 4 bases at V and 6 bases at J, with 7 bases between. Germline CDR1 and CDR2: SGHAT and FQDESV (reference sequence). In nucleotides, the CDR3 is TGTGCCAGCAGCTGGACACGTAATTCACCCCTCCACTTT. It is translated as CASSWTRNSPLHF.

V and J are TRBV5-6 and TRBJ2-3; no clear D gene. Germline V CDR1 and CDR2: SGHDT, YYEEEE. The V end lost 0 bases, the J end lost 0 bases, and 14 bases lay between the germline ends. The CDR3 length is 17 residues. The CDR3 nucleotides are TGTGCCAGCAGCTTGGAGATAGCCAGCCGGAGCACAGATACGCAGTATTTT. Protein product: CASSLEIASRSTDTQYF.

V usage is TRBV7-9 and J usage is TRBJ1-1; no definite D call. With 5 bases removed from V and 2 bases from J, the gap between germline ends came to 12 bases. CDR1 SEHNR and CDR2 FQNEAQ come from the germline V gene (reference sequence). This CDR3 has 14 residues. Here the CDR3 reads CASSPLISNTEAFF. The DNA for the CDR3 is TGTGCCAGCAGCCCCCTAATAAGTAACACTGAAGCTTTCTTT.

The chain joins TRBV6-2 or TRBV6-3 to TRBJ2-1; D perhaps matches TRBD2 (6 bases). The CDR3 has 15 amino acids. Trimming left V 4 bases short and J 6 bases short, with 16 bases between. The germline CDR1 and CDR2 sequences are MNHEY and SVGEGT. CDR3 sequence (DNA): TGTGCCAGCAGTTCCCGGGACTTCGAGGGCAATGAGCAGTTCTTC. It translates to CASSSRDFEGNEQFF.

The CDR3 loop is CAWSSGGLQPQHF. The CDR3 DNA is TGTGCCTGGAGCTCTGGGGGGCTTCAGCCCCAGCATTTT. The chain employs TRBV30 and TRBJ1-5; D might be TRBD1 (6 bases). The CDR3 sequence is 13 residues long. Trimming took 3 bases from V and 6 from J, leaving 12 bases between them. Germline V gene sequence: CDR1 GTSNPN, CDR2 SVGIG (reference sequence).

The V call is TRBV7-2, the J call TRBJ2-1; D may be TRBD1 or TRBD2 (6 bases each). This CDR3 is 15 amino acids long. V was pared by 0 bases and J by 6 bases, with 12 bases between. The V gene's germline CDR1 is SGHTA and CDR2 FQGNSA. In DNA, the CDR3 is TGTGCCAGCAGCTTAGCCAGGGGAGGTATCAATGAGCAGTTCTTC. As protein: CASSLARGGINEQFF.

The chain links TRBV20-1 to TRBJ1-2; D not certain. Per germline, CDR1 DFQATT and CDR2 SNEGSKA (reference sequence). V was shortened by 4 bases and J by 5 bases, with 8 bases between the two germline ends. The CDR3 totals 11 residues. The CDR3 region is CSATGPYGYTF. Written as DNA, the CDR3 is TGCAGTGCTACGGGTCCTTATGGCTACACCTTC.

The genes are TRBV9 and TRBJ2-3; 7 positions agree with TRBD2. The CDR3 contains 17 residues. The V gene end was trimmed by 5 bases and the J gene end by 6 bases; junction bases not matched to a gene: 18. Germline values: CDR1 SGDLS, CDR2 YYNGEE. In DNA, the CDR3 is TGTGCCAGCAGGCGCTTGCACGCGGGGAGGGAGTCGGATACGCAGTATTTT. This codes for CASRRLHAGRESDTQYF.

The gene calls are TRBV27 and TRBJ2-7; the match to TRBD1 covers 9 bases. CDR1 and CDR2 from the germline V gene are MNHEY and SMNVEV (reference sequence). The CDR3 has 12 amino acids. Trimming at V came to 5 bases and at J to 6 bases, leaving 2 bases not matched to a gene. DNA for the CDR3: TGTGCCAGCAGTCGACAGGGGGGCGAGCAGTACTTC. Encoded protein: CASSRQGGEQYF.

This clone was counted a single time. V and J are TRBV24-1 and TRBJ2-5, with a possible D match to TRBD2 (5 bases). V was pared by 4 bases and J by 5 bases, with 10 bases between. Germline V gene data show CDR1 as KGHDR and CDR2 as SFDVKD. CDR3 length: 13 residues. The CDR3 DNA sequence: TGTGCCACCAGTGAGAGGTGGAGGGAGACCCAGTACTTC. As protein: CATSERWRETQYF.

The V call is TRBV29-1, the J call TRBJ2-1; 9 positions match TRBD1. Germline CDR1 reads SQVTM; CDR2 reads ANQGSEA. Trimming at V came to 7 bases and at J to 2 bases, leaving 6 bases not matched to a gene. The CDR3 loop spans 14 amino acids. The CDR3 DNA reads TGCAGCGGAAACAGGGGGCTGACCTACAATGAGCAGTTCTTC. Translation gives CSGNRGLTYNEQFF.

This rearrangement joins TRBV5-1 to TRBJ2-7; 9 bases align to TRBD1. V dropped 3 bases and J dropped 0; count of bases not matched to a gene: 4. The germline V gene encodes CDR1 SGHRS and CDR2 YFSETQ. This CDR3 region has 15 residues. CDR3 amino acids: CASSSGTGNSYEQYF. Written as DNA, the CDR3 is TGCGCCAGCAGCTCCGGGACAGGGAACTCCTACGAGCAGTACTTC.